Listed below are T cell receptor beta chains from one sample, sequenced in a study of naive and memory T cell subsets. Using its own MiXCR run on the UMI-ligation and nested PCR reads, TCRdb lists one record per CDR3 protein. The sample has 130,000 to 150,000 distinct CDR3 sequences; roughly 22% are singletons. Sample: naive CD4+ T cells from blood. All receptors derive from a human donor in good health. Both conserved end residues are part of each CDR3.

CDR3 protein: CASSRTGTSGSDEQFF
V gene: TRBV5-1
J gene: TRBJ2-1

CDR3 protein: CASSLTAGGLDTQYF
V gene: TRBV28
J gene: TRBJ2-3

CDR3 protein: CASSPFWAGVQTQYF
V gene: TRBV27
J gene: TRBJ2-5

CDR3 protein: CASQQETQYF
V gene: TRBV28
J gene: TRBJ2-5

CDR3 protein: CASSPLGADTQYF
V gene: TRBV2
J gene: TRBJ2-3

CDR3 protein: CSATGRTYEQYF
V gene: TRBV20-1
J gene: TRBJ2-7

CDR3 protein: CASSYSEEQYF
V gene: TRBV3-1
J gene: TRBJ2-7

CDR3 protein: CASSFTPANSYEQYF
V gene: TRBV27
J gene: TRBJ2-7

CDR3 protein: CASSLNRDRTDTQYF
V gene: TRBV18
J gene: TRBJ2-3

CDR3 protein: CASSHNRDRAEQYF
V gene: TRBV5-1
J gene: TRBJ2-7

CDR3 protein: CASSFGMIEQFF
V gene: TRBV5-1
J gene: TRBJ2-1

CDR3 protein: CASSWTSTDTQYF
V gene: TRBV5-1
J gene: TRBJ2-3

CDR3 protein: CASSLRTGRLYEQYF
V gene: TRBV7-2
J gene: TRBJ2-7

CDR3 protein: CASSLALAQETQYF
V gene: TRBV5-1
J gene: TRBJ2-5

CDR3 protein: CASRPSGNYNEQFF
V gene: TRBV6-2/TRBV6-3
J gene: TRBJ2-1

CDR3 protein: CASSARLPNPYEQYF
V gene: TRBV6-1
J gene: TRBJ2-7

CDR3 protein: CASSVTGLNTGELFF
V gene: TRBV9
J gene: TRBJ2-2

CDR3 protein: CSVIGQGELYGYTF
V gene: TRBV29-1
J gene: TRBJ1-2

CDR3 protein: CASSLVGSSTDTQYF
V gene: TRBV7-2
J gene: TRBJ2-3

CDR3 protein: CASSYGRAGANVLTF
V gene: TRBV6-5
J gene: TRBJ2-6

CDR3 protein: CASSPRTGGDTGELFF
V gene: TRBV12-3/TRBV12-4
J gene: TRBJ2-2

CDR3 protein: CASSLSNGKLFF
V gene: TRBV5-4
J gene: TRBJ1-4

CDR3 protein: CASSEEQGQTQYF
V gene: TRBV2
J gene: TRBJ2-5

CDR3 protein: CSARPIPRQGPTYEQYF
V gene: TRBV20-1
J gene: TRBJ2-7

CDR3 protein: CSSWWGGSNYNEQFF
V gene: TRBV29-1
J gene: TRBJ2-1

CDR3 protein: CASSLASGRLEQYF
V gene: TRBV7-6
J gene: TRBJ2-7

CDR3 protein: CASSQGKLMTEAFF
V gene: TRBV4-3
J gene: TRBJ1-1

CDR3 protein: CATSATSNSYNEQFF
V gene: TRBV24-1
J gene: TRBJ2-1

CDR3 protein: CASSYPSLGQGTNTGELFF
V gene: TRBV6-2/TRBV6-3
J gene: TRBJ2-2

CDR3 protein: CSVQTSGSLDTQYF
V gene: TRBV29-1
J gene: TRBJ2-3

CDR3 protein: CASSPSGGTGGQPQHF
V gene: TRBV6-2/TRBV6-3
J gene: TRBJ1-5

CDR3 protein: CSVAGASGNTIYF
V gene: TRBV29-1
J gene: TRBJ1-3

CDR3 protein: CASSPVLAGLPQETQYF
V gene: TRBV5-1
J gene: TRBJ2-5

CDR3 protein: CSVESGDQPQHF
V gene: TRBV29-1
J gene: TRBJ1-5

CDR3 protein: CASSRTWEDTQYF
V gene: TRBV7-2
J gene: TRBJ2-3

CDR3 protein: CSPRTGGFDEQYF
V gene: TRBV29-1
J gene: TRBJ2-7

CDR3 protein: CASSQTPHRDPGELFF
V gene: TRBV5-5
J gene: TRBJ2-2

CDR3 protein: CASSLTGSAEQYF
V gene: TRBV12-3/TRBV12-4
J gene: TRBJ2-7

CDR3 protein: CASSLRGRTTPDTQYF
V gene: TRBV5-1
J gene: TRBJ2-3

CDR3 protein: CAISRVSGNTIYF
V gene: TRBV28
J gene: TRBJ1-3

CDR3 protein: CASSYFPSALAKNIQYF
V gene: TRBV6-6
J gene: TRBJ2-4

CDR3 protein: CASSIRTRGGNQPQHF
V gene: TRBV19
J gene: TRBJ1-5